Described below is a single T cell receptor (beta chain) sequence and its context. Germline V gene lookup returns CDR1 SGHRS and CDR2 YFSETQ. With 0 bases clipped from V and 2 bases from J, the junction kept 3 bases outside the gene matches. There are 16 residues in the CDR3. Assay used: immunoSEQ multiplex PCR; TCRdb lists only in-frame clones, some missing. The sample consists of about 150,000 clones, about 85% of them appearing once. The data belong to a study of blood T cell repertoires in COVID-19. V and J are TRBV5-1 and TRBJ2-7; TRBD2 agrees at 12 bases. The sequence came from a woman in her thirties or forties who had been exposed to COVID-19. Sequencing used PBMCs or T cells enriched from blood (not recorded which). The DNA of the CDR3 is TGCGCCAGCAGCTTGGGACCTAGCGGGAGGGCCTACGAGCAGTACTTC. Its protein is CASSLGPSGRAYEQYF.